The rows below give T cell receptor beta chains drawn from one sample of a study of T-cell reconstitution after alpha-beta-depleted transplantation in children. TCRdb re-analysed the PCR reads in MiXCR, keeping a single row per CDR3 protein. The data contain some 550,000 distinct CDR3 sequences, more than 20% of them singletons. Sequencing used PBMCs, mostly from graft donor cells, obtained 360 days after TCRalphabeta/CD19-depleted stem cell transplant. The receptors come from a boy under two years old who had a stem cell transplant for acute myeloid leukemia, so the T cells may come from the graft donor. CDR3s include the opening cysteine and the closing phenylalanine or tryptophan. Each record gives: CDR3 protein, CDR3 DNA, D gene, clone size, J gene, CDR3 length, V gene. A D gene is named only where the DNA matches it firmly. Not all rows give a size; the values are once, few, many and, for expanded clones, a class.

CDR3 protein: CASSLSPRQGTSTDTQYF
CDR3 DNA: TGTGCCAGCAGCCTTTCCCCCAGACAGGGTACGAGCACAGATACGCAGTATTTT
D gene: TRBD1
clone size: NA
J gene: TRBJ2-3
CDR3 length: 18
V gene: TRBV13

CDR3 protein: CASSPLPVVGRRETQYF
CDR3 DNA: TGTGCCAGCTCACCACTCCCGGTTGTGGGCCGTCGGGAGACCCAGTACTTC
D gene: NA
clone size: NA
J gene: TRBJ2-5
CDR3 length: 17
V gene: TRBV18

CDR3 protein: CASRSTGDSSYEQYF
CDR3 DNA: TGTGCCAGCAGATCTACAGGGGACAGCTCCTACGAGCAGTACTTC
D gene: TRBD1
clone size: many
J gene: TRBJ2-7
CDR3 length: 15
V gene: TRBV12-3/TRBV12-4

CDR3 protein: CSASLGGNYGYTF
CDR3 DNA: TGCAGCGCATCCCTGGGCGGTAACTATGGCTACACCTTC
D gene: NA
clone size: many
J gene: TRBJ1-2
CDR3 length: 13
V gene: TRBV29-1

CDR3 protein: CSARPWRHEQFF
CDR3 DNA: TGCAGTGCTAGACCGTGGCGGCATGAGCAGTTCTTC
D gene: NA
clone size: NA
J gene: TRBJ2-1
CDR3 length: 12
V gene: TRBV20-1

CDR3 protein: CASSHRGAGDTQYF
CDR3 DNA: TGTGCCAGCAGTCATCGAGGGGCCGGAGATACGCAGTATTTT
D gene: NA
clone size: few
J gene: TRBJ2-3
CDR3 length: 14
V gene: TRBV12-3/TRBV12-4

CDR3 protein: CASSFVNSAAITDTQYF
CDR3 DNA: TGCGCCAGCAGCTTCGTCAATTCGGCGGCGATCACAGATACGCAGTATTTT
D gene: NA
clone size: NA
J gene: TRBJ2-3
CDR3 length: 17
V gene: TRBV5-1

CDR3 protein: CATSRLRTGRSYNEQFF
CDR3 DNA: TGTGCCACCAGCAGACTTAGGACGGGGCGTTCCTACAATGAGCAGTTCTTC
D gene: NA
clone size: NA
J gene: TRBJ2-1
CDR3 length: 17
V gene: TRBV15

CDR3 protein: CASSFLLILGGREQFF
CDR3 DNA: TGTGCCAGCAGTTTTCTACTCATCTTGGGGGGTAGGGAGCAGTTCTTC
D gene: NA
clone size: NA
J gene: TRBJ2-1
CDR3 length: 16
V gene: TRBV28

CDR3 protein: CASSSYPDTQYF
CDR3 DNA: TGTGCCAGCAGCTCCTATCCAGATACGCAGTATTTT
D gene: NA
clone size: few
J gene: TRBJ2-3
CDR3 length: 12
V gene: TRBV14

CDR3 protein: CSARDDPGWRAFF
CDR3 DNA: TGCAGTGCTAGAGACGATCCCGGTTGGAGAGCTTTCTTT
D gene: NA
clone size: few
J gene: TRBJ1-1
CDR3 length: 13
V gene: TRBV20-1

CDR3 protein: CASSLSGWGGPSYNEQFF
CDR3 DNA: TGTGCCAGCAGCTTAAGCGGGTGGGGCGGCCCGTCCTACAATGAGCAGTTCTTC
D gene: NA
clone size: NA
J gene: TRBJ2-1
CDR3 length: 18
V gene: TRBV11-1

CDR3 protein: CASSANWGDEQFF
CDR3 DNA: TGTGCCAGCAGCGCTAACTGGGGGGATGAGCAGTTCTTC
D gene: NA
clone size: few
J gene: TRBJ2-1
CDR3 length: 13
V gene: TRBV7-2

CDR3 protein: CASSSFYGYTF
CDR3 DNA: TGTGCCAGCAGTTCTTTTTACGGCTACACCTTC
D gene: NA
clone size: NA
J gene: TRBJ1-2
CDR3 length: 11
V gene: TRBV6-5

CDR3 protein: CASSPGWDNEQFF
CDR3 DNA: TGTGCCAGCAGTCCCGGATGGGACAATGAGCAGTTCTTC
D gene: NA
clone size: NA
J gene: TRBJ2-1
CDR3 length: 13
V gene: TRBV6-1

CDR3 protein: CASSSRFYNEQFF
CDR3 DNA: TGTGCCAGCAGTTCTCGGTTCTACAATGAGCAGTTCTTC
D gene: NA
clone size: many
J gene: TRBJ2-1
CDR3 length: 13
V gene: TRBV6-5

CDR3 protein: CASSAGLYSGELFF
CDR3 DNA: TGCGCCAGCAGCGCGGGACTATACTCCGGGGAGCTGTTTTTT
D gene: TRBD2
clone size: few
J gene: TRBJ2-2
CDR3 length: 14
V gene: TRBV5-1

CDR3 protein: CASSPGTGITNTTYF
CDR3 DNA: TGCGCCAGCAGCCCCGGGACAGGGATAACGAACACCACATATTTT
D gene: TRBD1
clone size: few
J gene: TRBJ1-3
CDR3 length: 15
V gene: TRBV4-3

CDR3 protein: CSARDLQTGVGTDTQYF
CDR3 DNA: TGCAGTGCTAGAGATTTGCAAACAGGGGTTGGCACAGATACGCAGTATTTT
D gene: TRBD1
clone size: many
J gene: TRBJ2-3
CDR3 length: 17
V gene: TRBV20-1

CDR3 protein: CASSLARGWADTQYF
CDR3 DNA: TGTGCCAGCAGCTTAGCCCGGGGTTGGGCAGATACGCAGTATTTT
D gene: NA
clone size: many
J gene: TRBJ2-3
CDR3 length: 15
V gene: TRBV11-2

CDR3 protein: CAISSTVDTQYF
CDR3 DNA: TGTGCCATCAGCTCAACAGTCGATACGCAGTATTTT
D gene: NA
clone size: many
J gene: TRBJ2-3
CDR3 length: 12
V gene: TRBV10-3

CDR3 protein: CASSWAGETQYF
CDR3 DNA: TGCGCCAGCAGCTGGGCAGGAGAGACCCAGTACTTC
D gene: NA
clone size: many
J gene: TRBJ2-5
CDR3 length: 12
V gene: TRBV5-1

CDR3 protein: CASSLVGDRGYEQYF
CDR3 DNA: TGTGCCAGCAGCTTAGTTGGTGACAGGGGCTACGAGCAGTACTTC
D gene: TRBD1
clone size: many
J gene: TRBJ2-7
CDR3 length: 15
V gene: TRBV7-2

CDR3 protein: CASSLDTSGPLRTDTQYF
CDR3 DNA: TGCGCCAGCAGCTTGGACACTAGCGGGCCCCTTCGCACAGATACGCAGTATTTT
D gene: TRBD2
clone size: few
J gene: TRBJ2-3
CDR3 length: 18
V gene: TRBV5-1

CDR3 protein: CASSLQGLGTDTQYF
CDR3 DNA: TGTGCCAGCAGTTTACAGGGCCTGGGCACAGATACGCAGTATTTT
D gene: NA
clone size: NA
J gene: TRBJ2-3
CDR3 length: 15
V gene: TRBV28

CDR3 protein: CASSSTHRVSTEAFF
CDR3 DNA: TGTGCCAGCAGCAGTACACACAGAGTCAGCACTGAAGCTTTCTTT
D gene: NA
clone size: many
J gene: TRBJ1-1
CDR3 length: 15
V gene: TRBV7-9

CDR3 protein: CASSSRTGRANEKLFF
CDR3 DNA: TGTGCCAGCAGTTCCCGGACAGGGAGGGCCAATGAAAAACTGTTTTTT
D gene: TRBD1
clone size: many
J gene: TRBJ1-4
CDR3 length: 16
V gene: TRBV12-3/TRBV12-4

CDR3 protein: CASAHWGRGNTIYF
CDR3 DNA: TGTGCCAGCGCACACTGGGGCAGAGGAAACACCATATATTTT
D gene: NA
clone size: many
J gene: TRBJ1-3
CDR3 length: 14
V gene: TRBV12-3/TRBV12-4

CDR3 protein: CAALSGYNYEQYF
CDR3 DNA: TGTGCCGCGCTCAGCGGATACAACTACGAGCAGTACTTC
D gene: NA
clone size: few
J gene: TRBJ2-7
CDR3 length: 13
V gene: TRBV7-6

CDR3 protein: CASSLPRDRGYNQPQHF
CDR3 DNA: TGTGCCAGCAGCCTTCCCCGGGACAGGGGCTACAATCAGCCCCAGCATTTT
D gene: TRBD1
clone size: NA
J gene: TRBJ1-5
CDR3 length: 17
V gene: TRBV6-1

CDR3 protein: CAISESMGQSETQYF
CDR3 DNA: TGTGCCATCAGTGAGTCGATGGGGCAATCAGAGACCCAGTACTTC
D gene: NA
clone size: few
J gene: TRBJ2-5
CDR3 length: 15
V gene: TRBV10-3

CDR3 protein: CASSLGQLQETQYF
CDR3 DNA: TGTGCCAGCAGCTTAGGCCAGCTTCAAGAGACCCAGTACTTC
D gene: NA
clone size: many
J gene: TRBJ2-5
CDR3 length: 14
V gene: TRBV7-9

CDR3 protein: CATSRDAVAGGRPYNEQFF
CDR3 DNA: TGTGCCACCAGCAGAGATGCGGTAGCGGGGGGGCGACCGTACAATGAGCAGTTCTTC
D gene: TRBD2
clone size: many
J gene: TRBJ2-1
CDR3 length: 19
V gene: TRBV15

CDR3 protein: CASSQVAGVETQYF
CDR3 DNA: TGTGCCAGCAGCCAAGTAGCGGGGGTTGAGACCCAGTACTTC
D gene: TRBD2
clone size: few
J gene: TRBJ2-5
CDR3 length: 14
V gene: TRBV14

CDR3 protein: CASSEYLAGAYNEQFF
CDR3 DNA: TGTGCCAGCAGTGAATACCTAGCGGGGGCCTACAATGAGCAGTTCTTC
D gene: TRBD2
clone size: many
J gene: TRBJ2-1
CDR3 length: 16
V gene: TRBV25-1

CDR3 protein: CASSGDRGHSSYNEQFF
CDR3 DNA: TGTGCCAGCAGCGGGGACAGGGGACATAGCTCCTACAATGAGCAGTTCTTC
D gene: TRBD1
clone size: NA
J gene: TRBJ2-1
CDR3 length: 17
V gene: TRBV5-4

CDR3 protein: CSVVLLGTSSPDTQYF
CDR3 DNA: TGCAGCGTTGTCCTCCTCGGGACTAGCTCCCCAGATACGCAGTATTTT
D gene: TRBD2
clone size: many
J gene: TRBJ2-3
CDR3 length: 16
V gene: TRBV29-1

CDR3 protein: CSVVVLGTYEQYF
CDR3 DNA: TGCAGCGTTGTTGTTCTGGGGACCTACGAGCAGTACTTC
D gene: NA
clone size: NA
J gene: TRBJ2-7
CDR3 length: 13
V gene: TRBV29-1

CDR3 protein: CASSGTGTGNYGYTF
CDR3 DNA: TGTGCCAGCAGTGGGACCGGGACAGGAAACTATGGCTACACCTTC
D gene: TRBD1
clone size: few
J gene: TRBJ1-2
CDR3 length: 15
V gene: TRBV6-1

CDR3 protein: CASSYSIGLAGDEQFF
CDR3 DNA: TGTGCCAGCAGTTACTCGATCGGACTAGCGGGGGATGAGCAGTTCTTC
D gene: TRBD2
clone size: NA
J gene: TRBJ2-1
CDR3 length: 16
V gene: TRBV6-5

CDR3 protein: CSVESVTKTGPYGYTF
CDR3 DNA: TGCAGCGTTGAAAGCGTAACTAAGACGGGGCCTTATGGCTACACCTTC
D gene: NA
clone size: NA
J gene: TRBJ1-2
CDR3 length: 16
V gene: TRBV29-1

CDR3 protein: CASSQALGGDTDTQYF
CDR3 DNA: TGTGCCAGCAGCCAAGCCCTAGGGGGGGACACAGATACGCAGTATTTT
D gene: NA
clone size: many
J gene: TRBJ2-3
CDR3 length: 16
V gene: TRBV3-1

CDR3 protein: CASSLEQGPEQYF
CDR3 DNA: TGTGCCAGCAGTCTGGAGCAAGGACCCGAGCAGTACTTC
D gene: NA
clone size: few
J gene: TRBJ2-7
CDR3 length: 13
V gene: TRBV12-3/TRBV12-4

CDR3 protein: CASSLPLVYTGELFF
CDR3 DNA: TGTGCCAGCAGTTTACCCTTAGTGTACACCGGGGAGCTGTTTTTT
D gene: NA
clone size: NA
J gene: TRBJ2-2
CDR3 length: 15
V gene: TRBV28

CDR3 protein: CASSLHQAGQQETQYF
CDR3 DNA: TGTGCCAGCAGTCTCCACCAAGCAGGCCAGCAAGAGACCCAGTACTTC
D gene: NA
clone size: NA
J gene: TRBJ2-5
CDR3 length: 16
V gene: TRBV25-1

CDR3 protein: CASSLAMGPGNTIYF
CDR3 DNA: TGTGCCAGCAGCTTAGCTATGGGACCCGGGAACACCATATATTTT
D gene: NA
clone size: NA
J gene: TRBJ1-3
CDR3 length: 15
V gene: TRBV7-2

CDR3 protein: CASSPTWGREKLFF
CDR3 DNA: TGTGCCAGCAGTCCGACATGGGGCCGAGAAAAACTGTTTTTT
D gene: NA
clone size: NA
J gene: TRBJ1-4
CDR3 length: 14
V gene: TRBV2

CDR3 protein: CAITRQRRTDTQYF
CDR3 DNA: TGTGCCATCACAAGACAGCGACGCACAGATACGCAGTATTTT
D gene: NA
clone size: NA
J gene: TRBJ2-3
CDR3 length: 14
V gene: TRBV25-1

CDR3 protein: CSARGQQGEEQFF
CDR3 DNA: TGCAGTGCTAGAGGGCAACAGGGCGAGGAGCAGTTCTTC
D gene: NA
clone size: NA
J gene: TRBJ2-1
CDR3 length: 13
V gene: TRBV20-1

CDR3 protein: CSVASGDYGYTF
CDR3 DNA: TGCAGCGTTGCCTCAGGGGACTATGGCTACACCTTC
D gene: NA
clone size: many
J gene: TRBJ1-2
CDR3 length: 12
V gene: TRBV29-1

CDR3 protein: CASSFDRGLYNEQFF
CDR3 DNA: TGTGCCAGCAGCTTCGACAGGGGGCTCTACAATGAGCAGTTCTTC
D gene: TRBD1
clone size: many
J gene: TRBJ2-1
CDR3 length: 15
V gene: TRBV7-2